This is a list of T cell receptor beta chains from one sample in a study of OX40 agonist ivuxolimab in advanced cancers. Repertoires were generated with immunoSEQ multiplex PCR, while TCRdb's copy carries only in-frame clones and drops some. This table has roughly 53,000 clones, roughly 84% appearing once. The source material was CD4+ or CD8+ T cells sorted from blood, sampled in a trial of the OX40 agonist ivuxolimab. Every receptor here comes from an adult with an advanced solid tumor such as melanoma, head and neck, liver or kidney cancer. The CDR3 runs from the conserved cysteine through the conserved F or W. Fields, in order: clone size, D gene, V gene, J gene, CDR3 protein, CDR3 DNA. A D gene is named only where the DNA matches it firmly. For some rows the clone size is stated as once, few or many, or as a class when expanded; others skip it.

medium-sized	NA	TRBV7-8	TRBJ2-2	CASSSLRSFGSTGELFF	TGTGCCAGCAGCAGCCTTAGGTCCTTCGGGAGTACCGGGGAGCTGTTTTTT
NA	NA	TRBV7-3	TRBJ2-2	CASSLFGGANTGELFF	TGTGCCAGCAGCTTATTCGGGGGAGCGAACACCGGGGAGCTGTTTTTT
once	NA	TRBV7-2	TRBJ2-7	CASSLATGLYEQYF	TGTGCCAGCAGCTTAGCCACAGGGTTATACGAGCAGTACTTC
NA	NA	TRBV7-8	TRBJ2-2	CASSRARTGELFF	TGTGCCAGCAGCCGCGCAAGAACCGGGGAGCTGTTTTTT
NA	TRBD1	TRBV18	TRBJ2-7	CASRHQTGVDEQYF	TGTGCCAGCCGCCACCAAACAGGGGTGGACGAGCAGTACTTC
NA	NA	TRBV11-2	TRBJ1-4	CASSLRGGGWNEKLFF	TGTGCCAGCAGCTTACGGGGAGGGGGTTGGAATGAAAAACTGTTTTTT
NA	NA	TRBV13	TRBJ2-1	CASSLFSGSGYNEQFF	TGTGCCAGCAGCTTATTCAGTGGGTCAGGGTACAATGAGCAGTTCTTC
once	TRBD1	TRBV4-1	TRBJ2-2	CASSQPRDRGRGVTGELFF	TGCGCCAGCAGCCAACCCCGGGACAGGGGGCGCGGGGTCACCGGGGAGCTGTTTTTT
NA	TRBD1	TRBV7-2	TRBJ2-5	CASSSGQGAGETQYF	TGTGCCAGCAGCTCGGGACAGGGGGCGGGGGAGACCCAGTACTTC
NA	TRBD2	TRBV5-1	TRBJ2-7	CASSSLSAGRVYEQYF	TGCGCCAGCAGCTCGTTATCAGCGGGACGAGTGTACGAGCAGTACTTC
few	NA	TRBV6-5	TRBJ1-4	CASRPGPTTNEKLFF	TGTGCCAGCAGGCCTGGACCAACAACTAATGAAAAACTGTTTTTT
NA	TRBD1	TRBV7-8	TRBJ1-4	CASSWDRVTTNEKLFF	TGTGCCAGCAGCTGGGACAGGGTTACGACTAATGAAAAACTGTTTTTT
NA	NA	TRBV5-4	TRBJ1-4	CASSPGLTTNEKLFF	TGTGCCAGCAGCCCGGGACTCACAACTAATGAAAAACTGTTTTTT
NA	NA	TRBV13	TRBJ2-1	CASSLVGAYNEQFF	TGTGCCAGCAGCTTAGTTGGGGCCTACAATGAGCAGTTCTTC
NA	NA	TRBV5-1	TRBJ2-5	CASSLAGPKGETQYF	TGCGCCAGCAGCTTGGCGGGTCCAAAGGGGGAGACCCAGTACTTC
once	TRBD1	TRBV4-2	TRBJ2-7	CASSPEGDSSYEQYF	TGTGCCAGCAGCCCGGAAGGGGACAGCTCCTACGAGCAGTACTTC
NA	NA	TRBV7-9	TRBJ1-3	CASSLENRSGNTIYF	TGTGCCAGCAGCTTAGAGAACCGCTCTGGAAACACCATATATTTT
once	TRBD1	TRBV6-1	TRBJ1-2	CASSGRRDSYGYTF	TGTGCCAGCAGTGGACGCCGGGACAGCTATGGCTACACCTTC
NA	NA	TRBV7-9	TRBJ2-1	CASSPGRSSYNEQFF	TGTGCCAGCAGCCCAGGACGGAGCTCCTACAATGAGCAGTTCTTC
NA	TRBD2	TRBV6-1	TRBJ2-7	CASSEYSGVSEQYF	TGTGCCAGCAGTGAATATAGCGGGGTCTCCGAGCAGTACTTC
NA	TRBD2	TRBV14	TRBJ2-3	CASSQGLAPDTQYF	TGTGCCAGCAGCCAGGGACTAGCCCCAGATACGCAGTATTTT
once	TRBD2	TRBV5-4	TRBJ2-1	CASSLILAGMNEQFF	TGTGCCAGCAGCTTGATACTAGCGGGAATGAATGAGCAGTTCTTC
NA	NA	TRBV6-4	TRBJ2-2	CASSRLHGGDPGELFF	TGTGCCAGCAGCCGACTCCACGGTGGGGACCCCGGGGAGCTGTTTTTT